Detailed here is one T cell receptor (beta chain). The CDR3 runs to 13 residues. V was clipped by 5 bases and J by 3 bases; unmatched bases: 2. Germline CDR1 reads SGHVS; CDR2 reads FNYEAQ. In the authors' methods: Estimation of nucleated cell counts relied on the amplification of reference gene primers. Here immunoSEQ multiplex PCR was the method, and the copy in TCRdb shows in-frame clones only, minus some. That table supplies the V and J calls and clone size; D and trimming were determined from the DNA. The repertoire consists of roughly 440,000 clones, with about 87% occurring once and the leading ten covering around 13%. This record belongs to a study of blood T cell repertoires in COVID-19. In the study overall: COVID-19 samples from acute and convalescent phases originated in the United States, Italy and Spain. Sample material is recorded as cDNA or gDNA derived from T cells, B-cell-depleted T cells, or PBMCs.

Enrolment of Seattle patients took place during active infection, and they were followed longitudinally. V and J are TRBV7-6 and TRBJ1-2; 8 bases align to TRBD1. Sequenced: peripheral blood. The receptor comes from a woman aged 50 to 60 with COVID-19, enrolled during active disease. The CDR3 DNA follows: TGTGCCAGCAGCCTACAGGGGGACTATGGCTACACCTTC. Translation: CASSLQGDYGYTF.